The entry that follows covers one T cell receptor beta chain sequence. These data belong to a study of blood T cell repertoires in COVID-19. Across the whole study: Samples of COVID-19 (acute and convalescent) were obtained from the United States, Italy and Spain.

How the authors handled the data: Amplifying reference gene primers gave estimates of nucleated cell counts. TCRdb's table, derived via immunoSEQ multiplex PCR, lists solely in-frame clones and lacks some. The D gene and trimming were derived from the DNA, and the V and J assignments and clone size from that table. Here the sample spans just under 80,000 clones, 75% to 90% being singletons. This receptor was identified in a human donor in a cohort sampled during active COVID-19. The specimen was peripheral blood.

For the CDR3, the DNA is TGTGCCAGCAGCCCGACAGGTGATACTGAAGCTTTCTTT. This sequence encodes CASSPTGDTEAFF. The chain couples TRBV3-1 (or the pseudogene TRBV3-2) to TRBJ1-1; D possibly corresponds to TRBD1 (6 bases). Trimming stripped 4 bases from V and 5 bases from J, with 11 bases between. CDR1 LGHDT and CDR2 YNNKEL come from the germline V gene (reference sequence). This CDR3 contains 13 residues.